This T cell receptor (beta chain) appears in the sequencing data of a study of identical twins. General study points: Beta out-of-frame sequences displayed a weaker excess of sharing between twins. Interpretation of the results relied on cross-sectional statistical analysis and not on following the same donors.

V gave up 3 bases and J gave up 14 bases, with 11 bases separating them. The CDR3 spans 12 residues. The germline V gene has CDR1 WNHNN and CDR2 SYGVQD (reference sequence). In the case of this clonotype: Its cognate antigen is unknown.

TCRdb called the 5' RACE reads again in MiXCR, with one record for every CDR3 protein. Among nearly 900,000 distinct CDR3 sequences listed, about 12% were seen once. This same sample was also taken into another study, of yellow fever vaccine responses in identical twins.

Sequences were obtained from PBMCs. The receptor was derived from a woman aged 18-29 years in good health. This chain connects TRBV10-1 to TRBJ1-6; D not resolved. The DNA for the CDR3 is TGCGCCAGCAGTGATCAAGGAGGAGCCCTCCACTTT. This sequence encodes CASSDQGGALHF.